Listed below are T cell receptor beta chains from one sample, sequenced in a study of cytomegalovirus exposure and HLA in healthy donors. The protocol was immunoSEQ multiplex PCR, while the TCRdb copy is restricted to in-frame clones and leaves out a portion. The sample has fewer than 250,000 clones; 76% are singletons. Source material: PBMCs. These receptors were taken from a young man in good health and CMV-seronegative. Each CDR3 is given with its conserved first and last residue. D genes are given only for firm matches. Clone sizes are given selectively: once, few, many, or a class where the clone is expanded.

d_gene | j_gene | abundance | v_gene | CDR3aa | CDR3nt
NA | TRBJ1-5 | few | TRBV5-1 | CASSPTPGGNQPQHF | TGCGCCAGCAGCCCCACACCAGGGGGCAATCAGCCCCAGCATTTT
TRBD1 | TRBJ2-5 | NA | TRBV18 | CASSPQGAAQETQYF | TGTGCCAGCTCACCTCAGGGGGCAGCCCAAGAGACCCAGTACTTC
TRBD2 | TRBJ2-5 | NA | TRBV7-9 | CAAGVPETQYF | TGTGCGGCGGGAGTCCCAGAGACCCAGTACTTC
NA | TRBJ2-7 | NA | TRBV30 | CACTWTATYEQYF | TGTGCCTGCACGTGGACAGCCACTTACGAGCAGTACTTC
NA | TRBJ2-5 | NA | TRBV18 | CASSLDQETQYF | TGTGCCAGCTCTCTAGATCAAGAGACCCAGTACTTC
TRBD2 | TRBJ2-1 | few | TRBV5-4 | CASSSRTSGTGNEQFF | TGTGCCAGCAGCTCCAGGACTAGCGGCACTGGGAATGAGCAGTTCTTC
TRBD1 | TRBJ2-7 | NA | TRBV29-1 | CSARDRDYEQYF | TGCAGCGCAAGGGACAGAGACTACGAGCAGTACTTC
NA | TRBJ2-1 | NA | TRBV6-1 | CASSGSSVAQFF | TGTGCCAGCAGTGGGTCTAGTGTGGCGCAGTTCTTC
NA | TRBJ1-1 | NA | TRBV6-5 | CASSYFRVGNTEAFF | TGTGCCAGCAGTTACTTCCGGGTCGGGAACACTGAAGCTTTCTTT
NA | TRBJ2-2 | NA | TRBV7-9 | CASSQIGSWELFF | TGTGCCAGCAGTCAGATAGGGAGTTGGGAGCTGTTTTTT
TRBD1 | TRBJ1-2 | NA | TRBV10-2 | CASTEGGRGDYGYTF | TGCGCCAGCACCGAGGGGGGCAGGGGGGACTATGGCTACACCTTC
NA | TRBJ2-1 | NA | TRBV2 | CASREGIWNEQFF | TGTGCCAGCAGGGAGGGAATTTGGAATGAGCAGTTCTTC
NA | TRBJ1-2 | once | TRBV5-3 | CARSLVQAEGYTF | TGTGCCAGAAGCTTGGTGCAAGCCGAAGGCTACACCTTC
TRBD1 | TRBJ2-7 | NA | TRBV11-2 | CASSSTPTGYEQYF | TGTGCCAGCAGCTCTACGCCGACAGGGTACGAGCAGTACTTC
TRBD1 | TRBJ2-7 | NA | TRBV5-4 | CASSFGTGNEQYF | TGTGCCAGCAGCTTCGGGACAGGGAACGAGCAGTACTTC
NA | TRBJ1-1 | NA | TRBV2 | CASSRNTEAFF | TGTGCCAGCAGCCGGAACACTGAAGCTTTCTTT
TRBD1 | TRBJ1-3 | NA | TRBV6-5 | CASQTGINTIYF | TGTGCCAGCCAGACAGGGATAAACACCATATATTTT
NA | TRBJ1-1 | NA | TRBV28 | CASTMRTSLNTEAFF | TGTGCCAGCACCATGCGTACTAGCCTGAACACTGAAGCTTTCTTT
TRBD1 | TRBJ1-1 | NA | TRBV18 | CASTTGGHTEAFF | TGTGCCAGCACGACAGGGGGTCACACTGAAGCTTTCTTT
NA | TRBJ2-7 | NA | TRBV5-1 | CASSRRTSGRTYEQYF | TGCGCCAGCAGCAGACGGACGTCGGGAAGAACCTACGAGCAGTACTTC
TRBD1 | TRBJ1-1 | NA | TRBV2 | CASSRTGGAKRAFF | TGTGCCAGCAGCCGGACAGGGGGCGCAAAAAGGGCTTTCTTT
TRBD1 | TRBJ1-1 | NA | TRBV6-5 | CASSSHTGGRSEAFF | TGTGCCAGCAGTTCACATACAGGGGGTAGATCTGAAGCTTTCTTT